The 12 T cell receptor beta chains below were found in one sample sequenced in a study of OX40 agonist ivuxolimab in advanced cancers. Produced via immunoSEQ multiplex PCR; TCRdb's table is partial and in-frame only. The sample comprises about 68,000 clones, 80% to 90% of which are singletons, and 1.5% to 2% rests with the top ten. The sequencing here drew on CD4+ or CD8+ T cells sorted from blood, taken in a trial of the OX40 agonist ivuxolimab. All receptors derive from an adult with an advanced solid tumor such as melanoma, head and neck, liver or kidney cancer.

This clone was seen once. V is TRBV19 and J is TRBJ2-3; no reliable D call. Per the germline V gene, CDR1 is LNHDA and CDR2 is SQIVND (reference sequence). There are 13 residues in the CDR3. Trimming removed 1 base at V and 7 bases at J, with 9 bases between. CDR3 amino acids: CASSIGASYTQYF. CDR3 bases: TGTGCCAGTAGTATAGGGGCTTCATATACGCAGTATTTT.

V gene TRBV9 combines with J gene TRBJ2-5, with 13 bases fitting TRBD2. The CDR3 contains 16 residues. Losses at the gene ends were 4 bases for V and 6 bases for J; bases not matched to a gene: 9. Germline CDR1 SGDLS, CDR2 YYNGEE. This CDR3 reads CASSPTGTSGIKTQYF. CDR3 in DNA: TGTGCCAGCAGCCCAACCGGGACTAGCGGGATAAAGACCCAGTACTTC.

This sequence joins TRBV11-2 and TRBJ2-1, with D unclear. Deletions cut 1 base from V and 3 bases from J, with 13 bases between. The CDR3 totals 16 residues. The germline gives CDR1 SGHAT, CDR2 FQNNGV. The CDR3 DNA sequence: TGTGCCAGCAGCTTAGTATGGGCGTCAAACTACAATGAGCAGTTCTTC. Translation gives CASSLVWASNYNEQFF. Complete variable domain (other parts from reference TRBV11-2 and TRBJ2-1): EAGVAQSPRYKIIEKRQSVAFWCNPISGHATLYWYQQILGQGPKLLIQFQNNGVVDDSQLPKDRFSAERLKGVDSTLKIQPAKLEDSAVYLCASSLVWASNYNEQFFGPGTRLTVL.

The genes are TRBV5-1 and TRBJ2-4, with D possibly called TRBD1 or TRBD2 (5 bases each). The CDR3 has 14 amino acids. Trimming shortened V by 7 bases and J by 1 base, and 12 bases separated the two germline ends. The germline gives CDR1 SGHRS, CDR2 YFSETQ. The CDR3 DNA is TGCGCCAGCCGAGCCGGGGACGCCAAAAACATTCAGTACTTC. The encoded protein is CASRAGDAKNIQYF.

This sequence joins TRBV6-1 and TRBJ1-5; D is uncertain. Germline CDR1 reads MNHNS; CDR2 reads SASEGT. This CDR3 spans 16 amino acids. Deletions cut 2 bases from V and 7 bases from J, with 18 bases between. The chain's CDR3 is CASSEFGKVGGQPQHF. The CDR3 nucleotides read TGTGCCAGCAGTGAATTTGGCAAGGTCGGTGGGCAGCCCCAGCATTTT.

CDR3 in amino acids: CASRRQQMNTEAFF. The DNA of the CDR3 is TGTGCCAGCAGACGACAGCAGATGAACACTGAAGCTTTCTTT. The rearrangement joins TRBV6-6 to TRBJ1-1; D might be TRBD1 (5 bases). V lost 6 bases and J 0 bases, leaving 11 bases between the germline ends. The germline CDR1 and CDR2 sequences are MNHNY and SVGAGI (reference sequence). CDR3 length: 14 amino acids.

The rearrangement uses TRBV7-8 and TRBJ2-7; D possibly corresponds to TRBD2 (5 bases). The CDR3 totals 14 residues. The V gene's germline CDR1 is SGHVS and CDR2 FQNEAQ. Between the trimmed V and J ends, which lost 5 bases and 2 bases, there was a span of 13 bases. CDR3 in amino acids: CASSLTDGTYEQYF. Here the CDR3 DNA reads TGTGCCAGCAGCCTAACCGACGGGACCTACGAGCAGTACTTC.

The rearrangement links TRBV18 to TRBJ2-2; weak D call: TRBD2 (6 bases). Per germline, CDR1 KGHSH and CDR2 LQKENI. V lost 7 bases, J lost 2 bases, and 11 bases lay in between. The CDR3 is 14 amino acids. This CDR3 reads CASYPGGNTGELFF. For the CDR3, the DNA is TGTGCCAGCTATCCCGGGGGAAACACCGGGGAGCTGTTTTTT.

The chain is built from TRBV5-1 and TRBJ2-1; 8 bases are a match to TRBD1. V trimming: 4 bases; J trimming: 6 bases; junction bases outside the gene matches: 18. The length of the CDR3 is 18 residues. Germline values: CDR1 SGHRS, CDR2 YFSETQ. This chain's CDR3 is CASSLGQGAHISGNEQFF. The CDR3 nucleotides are TGCGCCAGCAGCCTCGGGCAGGGGGCTCATATCTCTGGCAATGAGCAGTTCTTC.

The CDR3 loop reads CASTNHRGIKLDTQYF. The CDR3 DNA reads TGTGCCAGCACCAACCACCGGGGGATAAAACTAGATACGCAGTATTTT. This rearrangement joins TRBV6-6 to TRBJ2-3, with a possible D match to TRBD2 (6 bases). The CDR3 contains 16 residues. Germline assignment: CDR1 MNHNY and CDR2 SVGAGI (reference sequence). V shed 7 bases and J shed 5 bases, with 22 bases lying between them.

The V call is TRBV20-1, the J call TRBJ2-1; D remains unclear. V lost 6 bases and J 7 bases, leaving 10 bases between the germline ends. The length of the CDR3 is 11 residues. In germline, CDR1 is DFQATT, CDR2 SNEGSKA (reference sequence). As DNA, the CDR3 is TGCAGTGCCGTAGACTGGAATGAGCAGTTCTTC. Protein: CSAVDWNEQFF.

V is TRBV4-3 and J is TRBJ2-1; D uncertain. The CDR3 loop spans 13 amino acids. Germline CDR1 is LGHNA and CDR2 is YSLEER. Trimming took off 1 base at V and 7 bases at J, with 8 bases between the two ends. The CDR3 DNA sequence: TGCGCCAGCAGCCAAGTACCGATGAATGAGCAGTTCTTC. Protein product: CASSQVPMNEQFF.